This TCR beta chain was retrieved from a study of T cell responses to AZD1222 COVID-19 vaccine. Study as a whole: Second doses at about 4 or about 12 weeks were pooled. Regarding the study as a whole: The span of vaccine-associated CD4 TCRs extended across spike, with dominance at 160-218 and 743-854.

Germline values: CDR1 MDHEN, CDR2 SYDVKM. V lost 5 bases, J lost 0 bases, and 20 bases lay in between. The CDR3 sequence is 19 residues long. Notes on this clone: No antigen is known for it.

Here immunoSEQ multiplex PCR was the method, and the copy in TCRdb shows in-frame clones only, minus some. The table records around 110,000 clones, 90% to 95% of them present only once. This receptor was taken from an adult in good health. This chain connects TRBV28 to TRBJ2-6, with D possibly being TRBD1 (5 bases). Sequenced material: peripheral blood, taken on day 0 of AZD1222 vaccination. CDR3 amino acids: CASSPHSGNLLSGANVLTF. In DNA form, the CDR3 reads TGTGCCAGCAGTCCCCACTCAGGGAACCTCCTCTCTGGGGCCAACGTCCTGACTTTC.